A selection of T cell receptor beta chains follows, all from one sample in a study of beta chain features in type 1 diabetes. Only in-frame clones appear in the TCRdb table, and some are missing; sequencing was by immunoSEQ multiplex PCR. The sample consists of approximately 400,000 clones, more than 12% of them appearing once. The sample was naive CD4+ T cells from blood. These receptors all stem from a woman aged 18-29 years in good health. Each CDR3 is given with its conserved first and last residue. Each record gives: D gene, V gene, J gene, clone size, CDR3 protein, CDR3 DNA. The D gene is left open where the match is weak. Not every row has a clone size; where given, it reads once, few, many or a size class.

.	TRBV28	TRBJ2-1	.	CASSTQHYNEQFF	TGTGCCAGCAGTACCCAACATTACAATGAGCAGTTCTTC
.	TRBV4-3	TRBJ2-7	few	CASSQAAAGLYEQYF	TGCGCCAGCAGCCAAGCCGCGGCGGGACTCTACGAGCAGTACTTC
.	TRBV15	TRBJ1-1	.	CATSRDLSAEAFF	TGTGCCACCAGCAGAGATCTTTCCGCTGAAGCTTTCTTT
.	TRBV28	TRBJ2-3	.	CASSLWSSGPGGLDTQYF	TGTGCCAGCAGTTTATGGTCTAGCGGCCCCGGGGGGCTAGATACGCAGTATTTT
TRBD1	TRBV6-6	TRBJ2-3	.	CASRQQGVSQYF	TGTGCCAGCAGACAACAGGGGGTGTCGCAGTATTTT
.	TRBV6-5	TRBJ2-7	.	CASSRPGPAGYEQYF	TGTGCCAGCAGTAGACCGGGGCCCGCGGGGTACGAGCAGTACTTC
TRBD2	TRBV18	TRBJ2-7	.	CASSPWRGRGYEQYF	TGTGCCAGCTCACCATGGCGCGGGAGGGGGTACGAGCAGTACTTC
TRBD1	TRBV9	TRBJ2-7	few	CASSPRQGNSYEQYF	TGTGCCAGCAGCCCGCGACAGGGTAACTCCTACGAGCAGTACTTC
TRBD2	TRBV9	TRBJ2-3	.	CASTILAALPTDTQYF	TGTGCCAGCACGATACTAGCGGCTCTCCCCACAGATACGCAGTATTTT
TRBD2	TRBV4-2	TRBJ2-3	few	CASSPRTSGSVRTDTQYF	TGTGCCAGCAGCCCCAGGACTAGCGGGAGCGTCCGGACAGATACGCAGTATTTT
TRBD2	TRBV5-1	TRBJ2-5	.	CASSLGASGYQETQYF	TGCGCCAGCAGCTTGGGCGCTAGCGGGTACCAAGAGACCCAGTACTTC